This T cell receptor beta chain stems from a study of cytomegalovirus exposure and HLA in healthy donors. Regarding the study as a whole: Most TCR beta V segments were productive about 87% or about 30% of the time in an earlier analysis. There were some V segments, including TRBV6-2 and TRBV6-3, excluded as indistinguishable. Most observed TCR sequences were rare, whereas some public TCRs were detected in many donors.

Notes on this clone: Its antigen is currently unknown.

The V gene lost 2 bases and the J gene lost 3 bases, with 7 bases spanning the gap. This CDR3 has 13 amino acids. Germline V gene data show CDR1 as SGHTA and CDR2 as FQGNSA. In the PCR, 60 Vbeta and 13 Jbeta primers were used. Data came from immunoSEQ multiplex PCR; TCRdb stores just in-frame clones and leaves some out. This table has 200,000 or so clones, over 70% appearing once. The chain recombines TRBV7-2 with TRBJ1-2; D is unresolved. Sequencing was performed on PBMCs. The clonotype comes from a boy between 2 and 15 years old in good health and CMV-seronegative. The CDR3 region has the DNA TGTGCCAGCAGCTTAAACAGCTACTATGGCTACACCTTC. Translation gives CASSLNSYYGYTF.